This is a list of T cell receptor beta chains from one sample in a study of blood T cell repertoires in COVID-19. Sequencing used immunoSEQ multiplex PCR; TCRdb keeps in-frame clones, though not all of them. The sample consists of nearly 50,000 clones, 86% of them appearing once. Material: peripheral blood. These receptor sequences come from a woman in her sixties with acute or convalescent COVID-19. CDR3s include the opening cysteine and the closing phenylalanine or tryptophan.

j_call v_call cdr3_aa
TRBJ2-5 TRBV28 CASSFAGASLKTQYF
TRBJ1-1 TRBV18 CASSPQGMNTEAFF
TRBJ1-1 TRBV2 CASSRQGNTEAFF
TRBJ2-6 TRBV6-5 CASSSGSLGANVLTF
TRBJ2-1 TRBV20-1 CSASLGQRSYNEQFF
TRBJ1-1 TRBV19 CASSIGTPNTEAFF
TRBJ1-3 TRBV7-2 CASSTDRGNTIYF
TRBJ1-3 TRBV3-1/TRBV3-2 CASTQHTLTGNTIYF
TRBJ1-2 TRBV4-2 CASSQDPGANYGYTF
TRBJ1-1 TRBV9 CASSAGTGPRAEAFF
TRBJ2-5 TRBV2 CASKAPGGAFEYQETQYF
TRBJ1-2 TRBV6-5 CASSRTGNYGYTF
TRBJ2-5 TRBV9 CASSLDRGGETQYF
TRBJ2-5 TRBV5-6 CASSPDIQETQYF
TRBJ2-2 TRBV5-4 CASSYRTGGDTGELFF
TRBJ2-1 TRBV27 CASSLTGFHEQFF
TRBJ2-1 TRBV30 CAWSGTLHNEQFF
TRBJ2-1 TRBV6-5 CASSGTSGSLEQFF